A single sample is the source of the 11 T cell receptor beta chains below, sequenced in a study of blood T cells in healthy people across ages. Together with a sample-barcoded 5' primer, a J-beta primer mix was included in a second PCR lasting about 7 to 12 cycles. One entry per CDR3 protein, called by TCRdb with MiXCR from the 5' RACE reads. The sample lists around 1,100,000 distinct CDR3 sequences, around two fifths occurring once. Sequencing was done on a sample of blood. These receptors were taken from a man aged 18 to 29 in good health.

Only a few counts were recorded for this clonotype. This chain joins TRBV28 and TRBJ2-5, with 7 bases that match TRBD2. This CDR3 spans 13 amino acids. Germline V gene data show CDR1 as MDHEN and CDR2 as SYDVKM. Trimming at V came to 4 bases and at J to 5 bases, leaving 4 bases not matched to a gene. CDR3 protein: CASSSGGSETQYF. The CDR3 coding sequence is TGTGCCAGCAGTTCCGGGGGGTCTGAGACCCAGTACTTC. Filled out from reference TRBV28 and TRBJ2-5, the complete variable domain reads DVKVTQSSRYLVKRTGEKVFLECVQDMDHENMFWYRQDPGLGLRLIYFSYDVKMKEKGDIPEGYSVSREKKERFSLILESASTNQTSMYLCASSSGGSETQYFGPGTRLLVL.

V is TRBV20-1 and J is TRBJ1-2, with 10 nucleotides matching TRBD1. The germline gives CDR1 DFQATT, CDR2 SNEGSKA (reference sequence). The length of the CDR3 is 14 residues. The V and J ends lost 3 bases and 8 bases, in that order; junction bases with no gene match: 9. CDR3 in DNA: TGCAGTGCTAGTGACAGGGGGCGCCCGGGGGGCTACACCTTC. As protein: CSASDRGRPGGYTF.

This clonotype was seen more than once but under ten times. This chain uses TRBV5-6 with TRBJ1-6; D is unresolved. CDR1 is SGHDT and CDR2 is YYEEEE in the germline V gene. V was trimmed by 0 bases and J by 11 bases, leaving 15 bases between them. The CDR3 loop spans 15 amino acids. The CDR3 is CASSLVAGWETPLHF. The DNA of the CDR3 is TGTGCCAGCAGCTTGGTGGCGGGTTGGGAGACACCCCTCCACTTT.

About this clonotype itself: This sequence may be a read error, since a much larger clone differs from it by one base. The chain couples TRBV10-3 to TRBJ2-1; D gene ambiguous. The J call may be wrong; the DNA end is better matched by TRBJ2-7. CDR1 is ENHRY and CDR2 is SYGVKD in the germline V gene. The CDR3 extends over 12 amino acids. Written as DNA, the CDR3 is TGTGCCATCAGTGACACATACAATGAGCAGTACTTC. This translates into CAISDTYNEQYF.

This clonotype came up a few times. The chain is built from TRBV10-3 and TRBJ2-5; a weak D match, TRBD2 (5 bases). The CDR3 is 13 residues long. Germline-derived CDR1 and CDR2 are ENHRY and SYGVKD. The V end lost 1 base, the J end lost 4 bases, and 7 bases lay between the germline ends. CDR3 nucleotide sequence: TGTGCCATCAGTGAGTACGGAGGAGAGACCCAGTACTTC. It codes for CAISEYGGETQYF.

This rearrangement joins TRBV27 to TRBJ1-1; tentatively, D is TRBD1 (6 bases). Deletions cut 6 bases from V and 4 bases from J, with 15 bases between. The CDR3 has 14 amino acids. Germline loops: CDR1 MNHEY, CDR2 SMNVEV (reference sequence). In DNA, the CDR3 is TGTGCCAGCAGCCGACAGGAAGAAGTCACTGAAGCTTTCTTT. Encoded protein: CASSRQEEVTEAFF.

This clonotype was counted only a few times. This chain uses TRBV7-9 with TRBJ2-5, with 10 bases that match TRBD2. Germline V lookup: CDR1 SEHNR, CDR2 FQNEAQ (reference sequence). The CDR3 is made up of 16 amino acids. V trimming: 8 bases; J trimming: 0 bases; junction bases outside the gene matches: 9. DNA of the CDR3: TGTGCCAGCGCTCTAGCGGGGGCGCAGTACCAAGAGACCCAGTACTTC. Its translation is CASALAGAQYQETQYF.

A few counts support this clonotype. The rearrangement joins TRBV30 to TRBJ1-1; D gene unclear. Per germline, CDR1 GTSNPN and CDR2 SVGIG (reference sequence). The CDR3 runs to 13 residues. V dropped 3 bases and J dropped 1 base, with 9 bases sitting between them. This CDR3 is CAWRPDTNTEAFF. For the CDR3, the DNA is TGTGCCTGGAGGCCAGATACGAACACTGAAGCTTTCTTT.

This clonotype was seen more than once but under ten times. This chain joins TRBV5-1 and TRBJ2-5; weak D call: TRBD1 (6 bases). The length of the CDR3 is 14 residues. The V gene's germline CDR1 is SGHRS and CDR2 YFSETQ. V lost 0 bases and J 5 bases, leaving 11 bases between the germline ends. Here the CDR3 DNA reads TGCGCCAGCAGCTTGGATCCAGGGGATGAGACCCAGTACTTC. It is translated as CASSLDPGDETQYF.

V and J are TRBV10-3 and TRBJ1-4, with D possibly matching TRBD1 (5 bases). CDR1 ENHRY and CDR2 SYGVKD come from the germline V gene. The CDR3 has 17 amino acids. Trimming shortened V by 4 bases and J by 4 bases, and 19 bases separated the two germline ends. CDR3 protein: CAISAWAEGVRNEKLFF. The CDR3 DNA reads TGTGCCATCAGTGCGTGGGCGGAAGGGGTCCGTAATGAAAAACTGTTTTTT.

With respect to this clonotype: An end of the junction does not agree with germline; a read error may underlie this. The chain employs TRBV16 and TRBJ1-2; the D gene is possibly TRBD1 (5 bases). The CDR3 is made up of 15 amino acids. Germline loops: CDR1 KGHSY, CDR2 FQNENV. The CDR3 sequence: CAGSQFRPVGDGYTF. The CDR3 DNA reads TGTGCCGGCAGCCAATTTCGGCCCGTGGGGGATGGCTACACCTTC.